This T cell receptor beta chain was sequenced for a study of radiotherapy plus CTLA-4 blockade in lung cancer. General study findings and limits: There was expansion of tumor-derived TCR clones in blood after radiotherapy plus ipilimumab.

The assay was immunoSEQ multiplex PCR, and TCRdb's table has in-frame clones only and misses some. The sample lists 81,000 or so clones, under 90% occurring once. Notes on this clone: Its antigen is not known.

This CDR3 is 12 amino acids long. Germline loops: CDR1 GTSNPN, CDR2 SVGIG (reference sequence). The germline V and J ends were trimmed by 4 bases and 2 bases, with 8 bases remaining between them. Sequences were derived from peripheral blood, sampled from a patient treated with radiotherapy plus ipilimumab. The sequence derives from a human donor with non-small cell lung cancer who had stable disease on radiotherapy plus ipilimumab. This sequence joins TRBV30 and TRBJ1-1; TRBD1 is a possible D gene (6 bases). CDR3 sequence reads: CAWTGVNTEAFF. The DNA for the CDR3 is TGTGCCTGGACAGGGGTTAACACTGAAGCTTTCTTT.